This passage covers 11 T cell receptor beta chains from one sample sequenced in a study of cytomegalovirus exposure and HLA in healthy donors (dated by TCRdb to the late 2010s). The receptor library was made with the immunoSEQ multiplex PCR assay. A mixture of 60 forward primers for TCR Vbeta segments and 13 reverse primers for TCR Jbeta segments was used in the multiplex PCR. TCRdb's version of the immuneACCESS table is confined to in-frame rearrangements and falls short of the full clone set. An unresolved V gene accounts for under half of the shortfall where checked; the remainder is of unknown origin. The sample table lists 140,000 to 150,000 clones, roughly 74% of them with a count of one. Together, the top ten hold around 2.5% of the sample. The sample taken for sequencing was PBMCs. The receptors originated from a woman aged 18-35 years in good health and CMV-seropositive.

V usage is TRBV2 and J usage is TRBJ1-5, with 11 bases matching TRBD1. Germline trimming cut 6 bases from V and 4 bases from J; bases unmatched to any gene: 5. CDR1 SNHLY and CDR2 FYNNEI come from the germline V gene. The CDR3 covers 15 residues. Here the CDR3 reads CASRKDRGLNQPQHF. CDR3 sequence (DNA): TGTGCCAGCAGGAAGGACAGGGGGCTGAATCAGCCCCAGCATTTT.

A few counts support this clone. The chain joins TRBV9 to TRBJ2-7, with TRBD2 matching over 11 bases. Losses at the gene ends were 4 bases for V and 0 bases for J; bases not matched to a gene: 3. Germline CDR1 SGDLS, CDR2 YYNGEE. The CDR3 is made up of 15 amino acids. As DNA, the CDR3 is TGTGCCAGCAGCCCTAGCGGGGGGTTCTCCTACGAGCAGTACTTC. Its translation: CASSPSGGFSYEQYF.

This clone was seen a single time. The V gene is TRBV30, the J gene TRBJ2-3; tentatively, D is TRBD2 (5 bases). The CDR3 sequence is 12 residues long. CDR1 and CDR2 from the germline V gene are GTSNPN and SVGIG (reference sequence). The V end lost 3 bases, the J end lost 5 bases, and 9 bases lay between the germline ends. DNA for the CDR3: TGTGCCTGGAGGGGGAGCCGAGATACGCAGTATTTT. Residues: CAWRGSRDTQYF. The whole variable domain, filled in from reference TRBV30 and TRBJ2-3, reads SQTIHQWPATLVQPVGSPLSLECTVEGTSNPNLYWYRQAAGRGLQLLFYSVGIGQISSEVPQNLSASRPQDRQFILSSKKLLLSDSGFYLCAWRGSRDTQYFGPGTRLTVL.

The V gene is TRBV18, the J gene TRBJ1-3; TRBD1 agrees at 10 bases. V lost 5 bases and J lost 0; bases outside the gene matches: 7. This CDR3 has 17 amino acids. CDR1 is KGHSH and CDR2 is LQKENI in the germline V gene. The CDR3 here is CASSALGQGRSGNTIYF. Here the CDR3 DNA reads TGTGCCAGCTCAGCGTTGGGACAGGGGCGCTCTGGAAACACCATATATTTT.

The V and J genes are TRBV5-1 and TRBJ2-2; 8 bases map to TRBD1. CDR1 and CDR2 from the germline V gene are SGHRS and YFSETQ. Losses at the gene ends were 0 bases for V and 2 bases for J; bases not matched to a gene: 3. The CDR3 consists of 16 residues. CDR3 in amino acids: CASSLAGGSNTGELFF. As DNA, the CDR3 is TGCGCCAGCAGCTTGGCAGGGGGCAGTAACACCGGGGAGCTGTTTTTT. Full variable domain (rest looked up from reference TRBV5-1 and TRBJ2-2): KAGVTQTPRYLIKTRGQQVTLSCSPISGHRSVSWYQQTPGQGLQFLFEYFSETQRNKGNFPGRFSGRQFSNSRSEMNVSTLELGDSALYLCASSLAGGSNTGELFFGEGSRLTVL.

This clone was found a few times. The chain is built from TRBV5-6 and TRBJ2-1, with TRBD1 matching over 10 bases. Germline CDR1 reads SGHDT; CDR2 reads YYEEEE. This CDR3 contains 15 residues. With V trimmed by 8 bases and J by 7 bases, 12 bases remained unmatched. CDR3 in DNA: TGTGCCAGTGGGGGGGGGACAGGGGCAGTGAATGAGCAGTTCTTC. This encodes CASGGGTGAVNEQFF.

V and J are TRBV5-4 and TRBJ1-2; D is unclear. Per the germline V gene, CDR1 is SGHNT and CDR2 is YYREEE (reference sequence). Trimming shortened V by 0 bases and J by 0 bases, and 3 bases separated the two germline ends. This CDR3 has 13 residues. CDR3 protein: CASSLAANYGYTF. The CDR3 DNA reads TGTGCCAGCAGCTTGGCAGCTAACTATGGCTACACCTTC.

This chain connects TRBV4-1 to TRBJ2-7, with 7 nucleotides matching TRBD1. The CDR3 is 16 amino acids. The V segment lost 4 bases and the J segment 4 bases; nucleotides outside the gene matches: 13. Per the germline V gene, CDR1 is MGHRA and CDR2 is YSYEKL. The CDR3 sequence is CASSPKPGQPIYEQYF. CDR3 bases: TGCGCCAGCAGCCCGAAACCGGGACAGCCCATTTACGAGCAGTACTTC.

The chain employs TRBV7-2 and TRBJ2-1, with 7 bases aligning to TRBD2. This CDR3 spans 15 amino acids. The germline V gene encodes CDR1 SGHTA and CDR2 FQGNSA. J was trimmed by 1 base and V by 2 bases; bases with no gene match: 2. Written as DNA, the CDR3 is TGTGCCAGCAGCTTATCGGGGGGATCCTACAATGAGCAGTTCTTC. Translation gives CASSLSGGSYNEQFF.

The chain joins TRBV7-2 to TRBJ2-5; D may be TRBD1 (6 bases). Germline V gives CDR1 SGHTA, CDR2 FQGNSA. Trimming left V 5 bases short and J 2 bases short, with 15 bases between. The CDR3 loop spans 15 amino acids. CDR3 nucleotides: TGTGCCAGCAGCCTTCGCCAGACAGGACAAGAGACCCAGTACTTC. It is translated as CASSLRQTGQETQYF.

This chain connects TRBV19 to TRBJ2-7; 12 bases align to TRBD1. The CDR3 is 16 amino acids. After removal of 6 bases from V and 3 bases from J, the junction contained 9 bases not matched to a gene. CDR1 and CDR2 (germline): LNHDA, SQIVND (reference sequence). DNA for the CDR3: TGTGCCAGTAGCCTAACCGGGACAGGGGGCTTCTACGAGCAGTACTTC. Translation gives CASSLTGTGGFYEQYF. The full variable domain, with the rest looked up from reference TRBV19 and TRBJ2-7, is DGGITQSPKYLFRKEGQNVTLSCEQNLNHDAMYWYRQDPGQGLRLIYYSQIVNDFQKGDIAEGYSVSREKKESFPLTVTSAQKNPTAFYLCASSLTGTGGFYEQYFGPGTRLTVT.